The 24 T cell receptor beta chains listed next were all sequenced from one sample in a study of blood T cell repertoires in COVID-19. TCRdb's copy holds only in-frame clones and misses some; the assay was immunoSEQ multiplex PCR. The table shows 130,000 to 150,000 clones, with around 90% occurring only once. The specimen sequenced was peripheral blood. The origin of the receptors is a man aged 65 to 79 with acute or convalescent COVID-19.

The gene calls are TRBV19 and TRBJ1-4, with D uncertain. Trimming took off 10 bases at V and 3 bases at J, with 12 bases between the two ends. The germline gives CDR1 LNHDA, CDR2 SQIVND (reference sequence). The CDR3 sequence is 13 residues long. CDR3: CATTRAPNEKLFF. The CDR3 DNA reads TGTGCCACCACGCGGGCGCCTAATGAAAAACTGTTTTTT. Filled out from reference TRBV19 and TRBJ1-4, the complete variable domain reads DGGITQSPKYLFRKEGQNVTLSCEQNLNHDAMYWYRQDPGQGLRLIYYSQIVNDFQKGDIAEGYSVSREKKESFPLTVTSAQKNPTAFYLCATTRAPNEKLFFGSGTQLSVL.

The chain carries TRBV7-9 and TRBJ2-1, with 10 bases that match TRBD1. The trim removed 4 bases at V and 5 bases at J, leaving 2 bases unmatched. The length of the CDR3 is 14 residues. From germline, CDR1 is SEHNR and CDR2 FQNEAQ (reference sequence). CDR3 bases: TGTGCCAGCAGCTCAGGGACAGGGGACAATGAGCAGTTCTTC. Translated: CASSSGTGDNEQFF.

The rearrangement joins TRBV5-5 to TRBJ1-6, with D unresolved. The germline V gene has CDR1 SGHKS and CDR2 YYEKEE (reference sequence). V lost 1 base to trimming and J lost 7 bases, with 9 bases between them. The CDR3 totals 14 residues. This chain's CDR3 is CASSLITGNSPLHF. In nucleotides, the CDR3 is TGTGCCAGCAGCTTGATCACCGGGAATTCACCCCTCCACTTT. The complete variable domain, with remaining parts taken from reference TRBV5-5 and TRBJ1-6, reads DAGVTQSPTHLIKTRGQQVTLRCSPISGHKSVSWYQQVLGQGPQFIFQYYEKEERGRGNFPDRFSARQFPNYSSELNVNALLLGDSALYLCASSLITGNSPLHFGNGTRLTVT.

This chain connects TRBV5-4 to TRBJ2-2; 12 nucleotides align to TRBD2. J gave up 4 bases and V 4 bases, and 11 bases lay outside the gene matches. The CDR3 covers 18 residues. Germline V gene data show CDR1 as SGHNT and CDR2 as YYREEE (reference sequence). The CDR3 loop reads CASSPGPSGGAPTGELFF. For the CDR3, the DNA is TGTGCCAGCAGCCCGGGTCCTAGCGGGGGGGCCCCCACCGGGGAGCTGTTTTTT.

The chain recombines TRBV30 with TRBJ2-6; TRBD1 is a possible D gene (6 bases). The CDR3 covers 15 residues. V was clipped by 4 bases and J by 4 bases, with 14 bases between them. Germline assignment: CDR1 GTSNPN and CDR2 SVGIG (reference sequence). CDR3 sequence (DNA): TGTGCCTGGACCCTACCAGGGGCCGGGGCCAACGTCCTGACTTTC. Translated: CAWTLPGAGANVLTF.

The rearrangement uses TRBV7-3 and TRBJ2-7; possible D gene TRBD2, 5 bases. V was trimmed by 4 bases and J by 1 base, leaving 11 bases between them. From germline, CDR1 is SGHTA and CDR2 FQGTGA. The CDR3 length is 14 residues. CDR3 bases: TGTGCCAGCAGCTCCGGACTCGATTCCTACGAGCAGTACTTC. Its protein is CASSSGLDSYEQYF. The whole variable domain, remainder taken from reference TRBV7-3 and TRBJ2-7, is GAGVSQTPSNKVTEKGKYVELRCDPISGHTALYWYRQSLGQGPEFLIYFQGTGAADDSGLPNDRFFAVRPEGSVSTLKIQRTERGDSAVYLCASSSGLDSYEQYFGPGTRLTVT.

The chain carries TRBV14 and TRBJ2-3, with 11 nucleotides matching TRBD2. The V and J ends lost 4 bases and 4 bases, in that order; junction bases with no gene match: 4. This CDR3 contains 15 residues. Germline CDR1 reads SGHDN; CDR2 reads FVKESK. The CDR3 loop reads CASSRLAGLPDTQYF. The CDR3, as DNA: TGTGCCAGCAGCCGACTAGCGGGACTGCCAGATACGCAGTATTTT. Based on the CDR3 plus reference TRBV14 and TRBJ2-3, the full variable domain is EAGVTQFPSHSVIEKGQTVTLRCDPISGHDNLYWYRRVMGKEIKFLLHFVKESKQDESGMPNNRFLAERTGGTYSTLKVQPAELEDSGVYFCASSRLAGLPDTQYFGPGTRLTVL.

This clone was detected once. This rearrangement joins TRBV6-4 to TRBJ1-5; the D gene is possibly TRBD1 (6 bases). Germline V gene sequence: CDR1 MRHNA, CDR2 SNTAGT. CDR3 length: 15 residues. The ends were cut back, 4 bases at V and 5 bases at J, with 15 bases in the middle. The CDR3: CASSAQQGLDQPQHF. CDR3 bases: TGTGCCAGCAGTGCGCAACAGGGTCTCGATCAGCCCCAGCATTTT.

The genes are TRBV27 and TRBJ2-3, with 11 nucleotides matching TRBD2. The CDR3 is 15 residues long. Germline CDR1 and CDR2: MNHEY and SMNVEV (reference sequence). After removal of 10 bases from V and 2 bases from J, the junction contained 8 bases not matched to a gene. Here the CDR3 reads CATLIAGGSTDTQYF. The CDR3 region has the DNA TGTGCCACCCTTATAGCGGGGGGGTCCACAGATACGCAGTATTTT.

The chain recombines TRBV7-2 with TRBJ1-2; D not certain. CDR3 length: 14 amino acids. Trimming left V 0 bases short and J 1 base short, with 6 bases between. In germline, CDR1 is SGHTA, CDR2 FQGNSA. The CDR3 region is CASSLATVNYGYTF. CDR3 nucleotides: TGTGCCAGCAGCTTAGCCACAGTTAACTATGGCTACACCTTC. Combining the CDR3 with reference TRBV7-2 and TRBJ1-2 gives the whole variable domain GAGVSQSPSNKVTEKGKDVELRCDPISGHTALYWYRQSLGQGLEFLIYFQGNSAPDKSGLPSDRFSAERTGGSVSTLTIQRTQQEDSAVYLCASSLATVNYGYTFGSGTRLTVV.

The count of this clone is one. CDR3: CSVVTGISSASNEQYF. In DNA form, the CDR3 reads TGCAGCGTTGTGACAGGGATCAGCTCGGCATCTAACGAGCAGTACTTC. The chain links TRBV29-1 to TRBJ2-7; the match to TRBD1 covers 7 bases. The germline V gene encodes CDR1 SQVTM and CDR2 ANQGSEA. V lost 4 bases to trimming and J lost 5 bases; unmatched junction nucleotides: 17. The CDR3 is 16 amino acids.

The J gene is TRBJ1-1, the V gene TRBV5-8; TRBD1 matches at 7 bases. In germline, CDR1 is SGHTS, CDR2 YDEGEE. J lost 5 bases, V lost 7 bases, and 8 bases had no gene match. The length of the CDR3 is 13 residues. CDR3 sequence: CASYRQGGTEAFF. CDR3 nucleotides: TGTGCCAGCTACAGACAGGGTGGGACTGAAGCTTTCTTT.

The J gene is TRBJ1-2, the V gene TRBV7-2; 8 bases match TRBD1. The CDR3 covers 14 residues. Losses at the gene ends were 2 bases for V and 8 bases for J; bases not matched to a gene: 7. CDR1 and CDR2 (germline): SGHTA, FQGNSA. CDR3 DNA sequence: TGTGCCAGCAGCTTAAAGGGACAGGCCGCGGGCTACACCTTC. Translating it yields CASSLKGQAAGYTF.

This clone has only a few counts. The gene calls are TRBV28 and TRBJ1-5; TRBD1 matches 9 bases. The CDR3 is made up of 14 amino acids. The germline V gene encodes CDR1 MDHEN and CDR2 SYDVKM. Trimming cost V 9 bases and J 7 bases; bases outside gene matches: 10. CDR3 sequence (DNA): TGTGCCAGTATTACAGGGGGCGACGGACAGCCCCAGCATTTT. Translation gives CASITGGDGQPQHF.

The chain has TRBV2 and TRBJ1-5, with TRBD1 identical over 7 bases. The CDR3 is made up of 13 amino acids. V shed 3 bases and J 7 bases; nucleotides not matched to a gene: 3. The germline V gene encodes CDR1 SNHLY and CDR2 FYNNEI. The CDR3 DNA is TGTGCCAGCAGTGATTACAGGGGCCAGCCCCAGCATTTT. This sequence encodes CASSDYRGQPQHF. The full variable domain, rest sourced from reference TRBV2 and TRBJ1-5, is EPEVTQTPSHQVTQMGQEVILRCVPISNHLYFYWYRQILGQKVEFLVSFYNNEISEKSEIFDDQFSVERPDGSNFTLKIRSTKLEDSAMYFCASSDYRGQPQHFGDGTRLSIL.

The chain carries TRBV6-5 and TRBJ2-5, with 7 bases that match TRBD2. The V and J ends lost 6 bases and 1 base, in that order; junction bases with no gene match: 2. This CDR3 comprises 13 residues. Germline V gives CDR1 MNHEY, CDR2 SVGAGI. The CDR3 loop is CASRGTIQETQYF. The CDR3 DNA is TGTGCCAGCAGAGGGACTATCCAAGAGACCCAGTACTTC.

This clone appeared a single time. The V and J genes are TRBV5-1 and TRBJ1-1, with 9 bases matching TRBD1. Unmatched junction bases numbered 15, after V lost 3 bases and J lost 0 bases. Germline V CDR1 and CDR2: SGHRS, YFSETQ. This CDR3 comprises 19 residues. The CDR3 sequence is CASSYSGTGYSTMNTEAFF. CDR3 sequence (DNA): TGCGCCAGCAGCTACTCCGGGACAGGGTACTCTACAATGAACACTGAAGCTTTCTTT.

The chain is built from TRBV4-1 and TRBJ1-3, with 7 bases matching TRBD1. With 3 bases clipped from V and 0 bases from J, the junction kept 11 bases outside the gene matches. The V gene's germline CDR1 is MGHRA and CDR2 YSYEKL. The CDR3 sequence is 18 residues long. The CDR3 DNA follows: TGCGCCAGCAGCCAGTACGGACAGGCCCCCGGCTCTGGAAACACCATATATTTT. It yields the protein CASSQYGQAPGSGNTIYF.

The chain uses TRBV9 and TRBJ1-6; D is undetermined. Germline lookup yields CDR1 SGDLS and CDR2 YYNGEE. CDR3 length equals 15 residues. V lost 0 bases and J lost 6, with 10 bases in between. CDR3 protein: CASSVDSSVNSPLHF. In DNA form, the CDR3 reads TGTGCCAGCAGCGTAGATAGCTCGGTTAATTCACCCCTCCACTTT.

The DNA for the CDR3 is TGTGCCAGCAGCCCTAGACTATCGTGGGGCTACACCTTC. Translation gives CASSPRLSWGYTF. The V call is TRBV5-8, the J call TRBJ1-2, with D hard to call. Between the trimmed V and J ends, which lost 4 bases and 8 bases, there was a span of 15 bases. This CDR3 is built from 13 residues. Germline V CDR1 and CDR2: SGHTS, YDEGEE.

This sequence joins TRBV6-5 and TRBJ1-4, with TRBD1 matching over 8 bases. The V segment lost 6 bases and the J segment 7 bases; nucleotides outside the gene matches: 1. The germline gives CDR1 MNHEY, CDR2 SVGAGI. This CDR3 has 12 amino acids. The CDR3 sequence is CASRQGAEKLFF. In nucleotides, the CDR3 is TGTGCCAGCAGGCAGGGGGCTGAAAAACTGTTTTTT.

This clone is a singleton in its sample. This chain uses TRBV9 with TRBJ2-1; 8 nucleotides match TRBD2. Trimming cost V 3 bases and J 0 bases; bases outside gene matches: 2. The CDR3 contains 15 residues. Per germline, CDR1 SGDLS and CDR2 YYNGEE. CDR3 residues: CASSESGSSYNEQFF. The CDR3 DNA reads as TGTGCCAGCAGCGAGAGCGGGAGCTCCTACAATGAGCAGTTCTTC.

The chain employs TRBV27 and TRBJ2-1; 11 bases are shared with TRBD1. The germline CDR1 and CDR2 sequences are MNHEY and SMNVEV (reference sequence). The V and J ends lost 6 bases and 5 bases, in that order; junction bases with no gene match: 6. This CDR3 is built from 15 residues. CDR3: CASRPGQGANNEQFF. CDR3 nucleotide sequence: TGTGCCAGCAGACCCGGACAGGGGGCAAACAATGAGCAGTTCTTC.

The CDR3 DNA reads as TGTGCCAGCAGGGCCAGGTCGTACTCTGGAAACACCATATATTTT. Translating gives CASRARSYSGNTIYF. The chain joins TRBV28 to TRBJ1-3; D is unresolved. V lost 6 bases and J lost 0, with 12 bases in between. The CDR3 consists of 15 residues. Per the germline V gene, CDR1 is MDHEN and CDR2 is SYDVKM.